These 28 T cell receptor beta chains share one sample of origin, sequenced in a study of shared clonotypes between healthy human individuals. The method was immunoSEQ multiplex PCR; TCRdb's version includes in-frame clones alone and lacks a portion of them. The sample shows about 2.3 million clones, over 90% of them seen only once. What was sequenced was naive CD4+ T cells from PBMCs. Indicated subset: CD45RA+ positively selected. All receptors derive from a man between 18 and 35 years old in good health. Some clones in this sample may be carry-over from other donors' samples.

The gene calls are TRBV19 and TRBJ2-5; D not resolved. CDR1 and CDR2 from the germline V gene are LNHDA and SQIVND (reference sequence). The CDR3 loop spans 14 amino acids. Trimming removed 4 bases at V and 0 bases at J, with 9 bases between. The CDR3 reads CASSTTPYQETQYF. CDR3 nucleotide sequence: TGTGCCAGTAGTACCACACCGTACCAAGAGACCCAGTACTTC.

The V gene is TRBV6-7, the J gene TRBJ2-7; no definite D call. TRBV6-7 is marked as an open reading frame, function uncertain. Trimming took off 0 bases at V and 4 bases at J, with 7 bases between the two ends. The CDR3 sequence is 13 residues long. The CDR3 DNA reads TGTGCCAGCAGTTACTCCCGGGCTTACGAGCAGTACTTC. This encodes CASSYSRAYEQYF.

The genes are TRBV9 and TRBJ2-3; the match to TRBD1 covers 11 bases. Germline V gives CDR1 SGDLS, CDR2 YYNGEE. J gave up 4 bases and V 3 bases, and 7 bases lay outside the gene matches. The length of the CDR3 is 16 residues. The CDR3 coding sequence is TGTGCCAGCAGCGCCCGGACAGGGGGCGAGGCAGATACGCAGTATTTT. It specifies CASSARTGGEADTQYF.

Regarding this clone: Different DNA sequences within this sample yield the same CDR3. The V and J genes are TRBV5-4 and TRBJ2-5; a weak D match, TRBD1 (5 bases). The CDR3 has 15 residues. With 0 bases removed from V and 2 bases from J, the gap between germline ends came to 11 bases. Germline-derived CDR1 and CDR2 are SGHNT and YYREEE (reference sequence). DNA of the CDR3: TGTGCCAGCAGCTTGGTAGCAGGGCGGCAAGAGACCCAGTACTTC. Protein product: CASSLVAGRQETQYF.

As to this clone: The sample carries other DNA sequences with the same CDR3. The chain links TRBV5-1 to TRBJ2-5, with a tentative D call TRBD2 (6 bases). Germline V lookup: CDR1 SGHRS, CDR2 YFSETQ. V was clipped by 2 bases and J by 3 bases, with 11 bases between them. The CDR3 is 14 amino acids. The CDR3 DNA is TGCGCCAGCAGCTTCTCCGGGGGAGAAGAGACCCAGTACTTC. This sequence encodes CASSFSGGEETQYF. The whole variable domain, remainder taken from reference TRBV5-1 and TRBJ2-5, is KAGVTQTPRYLIKTRGQQVTLSCSPISGHRSVSWYQQTPGQGLQFLFEYFSETQRNKGNFPGRFSGRQFSNSRSEMNVSTLELGDSALYLCASSFSGGEETQYFGPGTRLLVL.

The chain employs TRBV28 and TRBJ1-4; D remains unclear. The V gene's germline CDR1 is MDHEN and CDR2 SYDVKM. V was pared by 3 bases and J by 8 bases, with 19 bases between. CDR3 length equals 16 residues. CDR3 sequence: CASSFKHTRSWEKLFF. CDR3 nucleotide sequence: TGTGCCAGCAGTTTCAAACACACCCGATCGTGGGAAAAACTGTTTTTT.

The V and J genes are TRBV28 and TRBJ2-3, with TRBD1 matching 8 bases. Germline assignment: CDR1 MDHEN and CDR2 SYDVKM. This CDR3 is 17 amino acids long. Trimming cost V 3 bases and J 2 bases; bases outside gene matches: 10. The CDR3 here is CASSFPSDRVNTDTQYF. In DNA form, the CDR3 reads TGTGCCAGCAGTTTCCCCTCGGACAGGGTCAACACAGATACGCAGTATTTT.

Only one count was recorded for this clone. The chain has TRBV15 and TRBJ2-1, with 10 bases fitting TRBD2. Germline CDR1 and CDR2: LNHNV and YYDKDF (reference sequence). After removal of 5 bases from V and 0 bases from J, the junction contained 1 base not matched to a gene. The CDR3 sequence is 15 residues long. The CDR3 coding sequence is TGTGCCACCAGCTCTAGCGGGAGCTCCTACAATGAGCAGTTCTTC. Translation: CATSSSGSSYNEQFF.

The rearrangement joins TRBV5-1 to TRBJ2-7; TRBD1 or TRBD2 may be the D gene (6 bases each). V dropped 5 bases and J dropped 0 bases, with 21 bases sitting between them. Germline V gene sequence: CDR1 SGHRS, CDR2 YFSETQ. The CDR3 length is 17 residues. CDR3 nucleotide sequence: TGCGCCAGCAGACCCGCCCCCCGGGGGCCTTACTCCTACGAGCAGTACTTC. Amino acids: CASRPAPRGPYSYEQYF.

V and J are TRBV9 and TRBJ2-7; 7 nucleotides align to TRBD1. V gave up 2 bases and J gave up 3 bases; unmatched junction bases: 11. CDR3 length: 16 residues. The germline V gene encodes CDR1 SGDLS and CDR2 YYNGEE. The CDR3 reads CASSVGRQGWSYEQYF. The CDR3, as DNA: TGTGCCAGCAGCGTGGGGAGACAGGGCTGGAGCTACGAGCAGTACTTC.

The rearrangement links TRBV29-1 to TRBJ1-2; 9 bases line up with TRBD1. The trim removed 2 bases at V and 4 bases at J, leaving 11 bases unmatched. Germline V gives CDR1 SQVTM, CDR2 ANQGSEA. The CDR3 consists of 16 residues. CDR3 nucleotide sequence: TGCAGCGTTGAAACGGAACCGGGACAGGGCCTCTATGGCTACACCTTC. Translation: CSVETEPGQGLYGYTF.

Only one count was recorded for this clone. CDR3 in amino acids: CSVGFPLGYGYTF. The CDR3 DNA reads as TGCAGCGTTGGGTTCCCTCTGGGCTATGGCTACACCTTC. The J gene is TRBJ1-2, the V gene TRBV29-1; unclear D gene. The CDR3 runs 13 residues. Germline CDR1 reads SQVTM; CDR2 reads ANQGSEA. V was pared by 4 bases and J by 4 bases, with 13 bases between.

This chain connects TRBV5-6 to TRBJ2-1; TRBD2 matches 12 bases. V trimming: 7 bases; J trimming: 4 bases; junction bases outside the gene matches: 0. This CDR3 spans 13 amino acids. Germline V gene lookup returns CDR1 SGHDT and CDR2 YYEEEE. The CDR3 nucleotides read TGTGCCAGCGGACTAGCGGGATACAATGAGCAGTTCTTC. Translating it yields CASGLAGYNEQFF.

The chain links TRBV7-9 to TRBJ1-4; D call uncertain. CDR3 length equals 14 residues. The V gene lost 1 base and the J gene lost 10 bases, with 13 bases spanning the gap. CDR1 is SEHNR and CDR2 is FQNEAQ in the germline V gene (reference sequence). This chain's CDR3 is CASSLDKGPPKLFF. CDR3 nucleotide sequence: TGTGCCAGCAGCTTAGATAAGGGTCCCCCAAAACTGTTTTTT.

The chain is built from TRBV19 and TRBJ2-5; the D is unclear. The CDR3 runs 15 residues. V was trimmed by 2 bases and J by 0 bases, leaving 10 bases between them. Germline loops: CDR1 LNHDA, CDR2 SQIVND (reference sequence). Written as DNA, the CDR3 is TGTGCCAGTAGTATACGGCAGACGTACCAAGAGACCCAGTACTTC. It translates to CASSIRQTYQETQYF.

In nucleotides, the CDR3 is TGTGCCAGTAGTCCCCGATGGGGTCAGCCCCAGCATTTT. Protein sequence: CASSPRWGQPQHF. The genes are TRBV19 and TRBJ1-5; D unresolved. Germline V CDR1 and CDR2: LNHDA, SQIVND (reference sequence). Trimming left V 5 bases short and J 6 bases short, with 11 bases between. CDR3 length equals 13 residues.

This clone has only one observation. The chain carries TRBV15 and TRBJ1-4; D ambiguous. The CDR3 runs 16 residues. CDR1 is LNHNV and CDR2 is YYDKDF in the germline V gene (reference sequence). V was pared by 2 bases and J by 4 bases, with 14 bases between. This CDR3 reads CATSRPPRRYNEKLFF. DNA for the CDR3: TGTGCCACCAGCAGACCCCCCCGGAGATATAATGAAAAACTGTTTTTT.

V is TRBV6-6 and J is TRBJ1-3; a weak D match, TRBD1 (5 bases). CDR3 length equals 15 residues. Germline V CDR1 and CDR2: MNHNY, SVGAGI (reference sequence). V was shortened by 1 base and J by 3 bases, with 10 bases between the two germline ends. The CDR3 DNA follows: TGTGCCAGCAGTTACTTTGGGGCTGGTGGAAACACCATATATTTT. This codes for CASSYFGAGGNTIYF.

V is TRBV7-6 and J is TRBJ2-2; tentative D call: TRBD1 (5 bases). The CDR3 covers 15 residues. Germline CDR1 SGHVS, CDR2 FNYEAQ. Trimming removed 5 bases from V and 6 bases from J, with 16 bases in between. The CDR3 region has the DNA TGTGCCAGCAGCAATATTAGGGGCGCTTCCGGGGAGCTGTTTTTT. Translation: CASSNIRGASGELFF.

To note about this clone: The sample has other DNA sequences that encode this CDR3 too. Here the CDR3 reads CASSLGDRPNYGYTF. In DNA, the CDR3 is TGCGCCAGCAGCTTGGGGGACAGGCCGAACTATGGCTACACCTTC. The chain is built from TRBV5-1 and TRBJ1-2, with 8 bases identical to TRBD1. The CDR3 covers 15 residues. The V segment lost 0 bases and the J segment 2 bases; nucleotides outside the gene matches: 3. Germline CDR1 and CDR2: SGHRS and YFSETQ.

CDR3 bases: TGTGCCAGCAGCTCCCCCGGCGGGAGGGTGAGGACAGATACGCAGTATTTT. This translates into CASSSPGGRVRTDTQYF. The rearrangement links TRBV7-2 to TRBJ2-3; 9 positions match TRBD2. V trimming: 4 bases; J trimming: 3 bases; junction bases outside the gene matches: 11. The CDR3 totals 17 residues. Germline values: CDR1 SGHTA, CDR2 FQGNSA.

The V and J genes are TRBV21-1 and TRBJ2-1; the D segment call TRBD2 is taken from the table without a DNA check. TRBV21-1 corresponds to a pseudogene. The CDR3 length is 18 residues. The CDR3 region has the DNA TGTGCCAGCAGCAACCGTGGGGGAAAGGGCGGGAGGGCCGGTGAGCAGTTCTTC. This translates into CASSNRGGKGGRAGEQFF.

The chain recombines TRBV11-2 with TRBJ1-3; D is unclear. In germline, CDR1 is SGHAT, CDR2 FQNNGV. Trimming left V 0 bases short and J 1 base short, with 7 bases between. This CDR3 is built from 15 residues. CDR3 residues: CASSLEGRSGNTIYF. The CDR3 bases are TGTGCCAGCAGCTTAGAAGGGCGGTCTGGAAACACCATATATTTT.

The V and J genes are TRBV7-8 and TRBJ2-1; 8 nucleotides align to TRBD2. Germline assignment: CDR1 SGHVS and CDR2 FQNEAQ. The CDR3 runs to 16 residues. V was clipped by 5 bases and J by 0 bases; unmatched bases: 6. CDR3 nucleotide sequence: TGTGCCAGCAGCAATAGTCTAGCGGGCTCCTACAATGAGCAGTTCTTC. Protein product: CASSNSLAGSYNEQFF. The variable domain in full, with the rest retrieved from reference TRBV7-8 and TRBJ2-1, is GAGVSQSPRYKVAKRGQDVALRCDPISGHVSLFWYQQALGQGPEFLTYFQNEAQLDKSGLPSDRFFAERPEGSVSTLKIQRTQQEDSAVYLCASSNSLAGSYNEQFFGPGTRLTVL.

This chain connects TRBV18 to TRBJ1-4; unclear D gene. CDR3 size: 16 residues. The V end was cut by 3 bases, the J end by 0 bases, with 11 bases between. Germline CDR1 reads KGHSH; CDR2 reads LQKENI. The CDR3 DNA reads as TGTGCCAGCTCACCCCAAGGACGGGCAACTAATGAAAAACTGTTTTTT. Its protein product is CASSPQGRATNEKLFF.

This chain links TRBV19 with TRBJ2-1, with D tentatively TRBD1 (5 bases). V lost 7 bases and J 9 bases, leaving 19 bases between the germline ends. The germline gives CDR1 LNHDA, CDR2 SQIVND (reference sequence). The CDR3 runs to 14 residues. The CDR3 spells CASIGARRETEQFF. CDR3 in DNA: TGTGCCAGTATTGGGGCTAGAAGAGAGACTGAGCAGTTCTTC.

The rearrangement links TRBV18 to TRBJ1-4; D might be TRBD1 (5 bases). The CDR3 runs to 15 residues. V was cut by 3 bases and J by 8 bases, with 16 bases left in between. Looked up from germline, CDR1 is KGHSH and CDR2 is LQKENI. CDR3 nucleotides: TGTGCCAGCTCACCCGGGACCGTTCGCGAGGAAAAACTGTTTTTT. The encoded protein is CASSPGTVREEKLFF.

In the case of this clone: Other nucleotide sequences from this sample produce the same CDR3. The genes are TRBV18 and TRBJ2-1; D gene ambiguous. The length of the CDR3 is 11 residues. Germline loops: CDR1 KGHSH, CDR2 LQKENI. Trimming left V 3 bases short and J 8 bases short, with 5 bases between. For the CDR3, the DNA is TGTGCCAGCTCACCGCTCGATGAGCAGTTCTTC. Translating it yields CASSPLDEQFF.